The 14 T cell receptor beta chains below come from one sample, sequenced in a study of blood T cell repertoires in COVID-19. Data came from immunoSEQ multiplex PCR; TCRdb stores just in-frame clones and leaves some out. Among more than 85,000 clones listed, approximately 82% were seen once. The material sequenced was peripheral blood. The source of these receptors is a woman between 55 and 75 years old with acute or convalescent COVID-19.

This rearrangement joins TRBV11-3 to TRBJ2-1; weak D call: TRBD2 (5 bases). The CDR3 is 13 amino acids. Trimming removed 5 bases from V and 2 bases from J, with 7 bases in between. Per germline, CDR1 SGHNT and CDR2 YENEEA. The CDR3 loop is CASSETTYNEQFF. Written as DNA, the CDR3 is TGTGCCAGCAGCGAGACTACCTACAATGAGCAGTTCTTC.

This clone showed up just once. V usage is TRBV5-1 and J usage is TRBJ2-1, with 12 bases aligning to TRBD2. The germline V gene encodes CDR1 SGHRS and CDR2 YFSETQ. V trimming: 4 bases; J trimming: 11 bases; junction bases outside the gene matches: 10. This CDR3 is built from 15 residues. DNA of the CDR3: TGCGCCAGCAGCCCCCTGGGGACTAGCGGGCAGCAGCAGTTCTTC. Translating gives CASSPLGTSGQQQFF.

This chain connects TRBV28 to TRBJ1-5; D may be TRBD1 (6 bases). Germline CDR1 is MDHEN and CDR2 is SYDVKM. Trimming took 1 base from V and 4 from J, leaving 8 bases between them. The CDR3 spans 14 residues. This CDR3 reads CASSLSQGNQPQHF. The CDR3 DNA is TGTGCCAGCAGTTTATCACAGGGTAATCAGCCCCAGCATTTT.

The chain combines TRBV19 with TRBJ2-2; D gene uncertain. The germline gives CDR1 LNHDA, CDR2 SQIVND (reference sequence). Trimming left V 6 bases short and J 5 bases short, with 7 bases between. This CDR3 spans 12 amino acids. As DNA, the CDR3 is TGTGCCAGTAGCCTTCTTACCGGGGAGCTGTTTTTT. Amino acid sequence: CASSLLTGELFF.

The rearrangement links TRBV7-9 to TRBJ2-1; possible D gene TRBD2, 6 bases. This CDR3 has 14 residues. V dropped 3 bases and J dropped 3 bases, with 9 bases sitting between them. From germline, CDR1 is SEHNR and CDR2 FQNEAQ (reference sequence). The DNA of the CDR3 is TGTGCCAGCAGCTTCTCCGGGAGCTACAATGAGCAGTTCTTC. Amino acids: CASSFSGSYNEQFF.

The chain carries TRBV28 and TRBJ1-2; D is unresolved. Germline assignment: CDR1 MDHEN and CDR2 SYDVKM. Between the trimmed V and J ends, which lost 5 bases and 3 bases, there was a span of 10 bases. The CDR3 covers 13 residues. The CDR3 here is CASSPSFDYGYTF. The DNA for the CDR3 is TGTGCCAGCAGTCCGTCGTTTGACTATGGCTACACCTTC.

The chain uses TRBV15 and TRBJ1-4; TRBD1 is a possible D gene (6 bases). Per the germline V gene, CDR1 is LNHNV and CDR2 is YYDKDF (reference sequence). V dropped 1 base and J dropped 2 bases, with 11 bases sitting between them. The CDR3 spans 16 residues. CDR3 residues: CATSRVGGRTNEKLFF. In DNA form, the CDR3 reads TGTGCCACCAGCAGAGTTGGGGGCCGCACTAATGAAAAACTGTTTTTT.

The chain employs TRBV23-1 and TRBJ1-2; the D is unclear. TRBV23-1 counts as an open reading frame of uncertain function. V lost 4 bases to trimming and J lost 8 bases, with 5 bases between them. This CDR3 is built from 10 residues. The DNA for the CDR3 is TGCGCCAGCAGTCGTCCGGGCTACACCTTC. Protein sequence: CASSRPGYTF.

The chain combines TRBV7-2 with TRBJ2-3, with TRBD2 matching 12 bases. This CDR3 comprises 17 residues. Unmatched junction bases numbered 6, after V lost 2 bases and J lost 3 bases. Germline CDR1 is SGHTA and CDR2 is FQGNSA. The CDR3 loop is CASSLLAGGPSTDTQYF. The CDR3 nucleotides read TGTGCCAGCAGCTTACTAGCGGGAGGGCCCTCGACAGATACGCAGTATTTT.

J is TRBJ1-1 and V is TRBV30; 7 bases map to TRBD1. The CDR3 is 14 residues long. Trimming cost V 2 bases and J 3 bases; bases outside gene matches: 6. Germline V CDR1 and CDR2: GTSNPN, SVGIG (reference sequence). CDR3 nucleotides: TGTGCCTGGAGTCGGACAGGCGGGGACACTGAAGCTTTCTTT. This gives the protein CAWSRTGGDTEAFF.

The chain carries TRBV3-1 (or the pseudogene TRBV3-2) and TRBJ1-3; 12 bases match TRBD1. Unmatched junction bases numbered 2, after V lost 4 bases and J lost 4 bases. The CDR3 is made up of 15 amino acids. Germline-derived CDR1 and CDR2 are LGHDT and YNNKEL (reference sequence). Here the CDR3 DNA reads TGTGCCAGCAGCCGCGGGACAGGGGGCGGAAACACCATATATTTT. Translation gives CASSRGTGGGNTIYF.

The V gene is TRBV7-9, the J gene TRBJ2-7, with D perhaps TRBD2 (5 bases). Trimming shortened V by 1 base and J by 6 bases, and 13 bases separated the two germline ends. The CDR3 is 14 residues long. CDR1 and CDR2 from the germline V gene are SEHNR and FQNEAQ (reference sequence). Here the CDR3 DNA reads TGTGCCAGCAGCTTAGAGGGAGCGACGGTCGAGCAGTACTTC. Translation gives CASSLEGATVEQYF.

The V call is TRBV7-9, the J call TRBJ1-2, with 11 bases identical to TRBD1. The CDR3 contains 14 residues. V dropped 1 base and J dropped 7; count of bases not matched to a gene: 2. Looked up from germline, CDR1 is SEHNR and CDR2 is FQNEAQ (reference sequence). CDR3 region: CASSLVGQGAGYTF. The CDR3 DNA follows: TGTGCCAGCAGCTTAGTCGGACAGGGGGCTGGCTACACCTTC.

On this clone itself: At one of its ends the junction is not consistent with the germline gene, which may arise from a read error. The chain links TRBV7-8 to TRBJ2-7, with D possibly TRBD2 on 6 matching bases. The V gene's germline CDR1 is SGHVS and CDR2 FQNEAQ. The CDR3 is 15 amino acids. The DNA of the CDR3 is TGTGCCAGCACCTTAGGGGTGGCTAGCGTCTACGAGCAGTACTTC. It codes for CASTLGVASVYEQYF.